This T cell receptor beta chain was sequenced during a study of PD-L1 blockade in urothelial cancer. CDR3 length: 18 residues. The ends lost 0 bases at V and 6 bases at J; junction bases unmatched: 11. Germline lookup yields CDR1 MGHRA and CDR2 YSYEKL. Time point meaning: pretreatment peripheral blood. This clone has a single count. In each PCR, synthetic TCR analog templates were spiked in. Using immunoSEQ multiplex PCR, the repertoire was profiled, and TCRdb retains in-frame clones only, with some absent. The data contain about 47,000 clones, approximately 78% of them seen just once; the ten biggest clones take up more than 1.5%.

This chain uses TRBV4-1 with TRBJ2-1; 10 bases fit TRBD2. The material sequenced was PBMCs, taken around atezolizumab (anti-PD-L1) treatment. This receptor was identified in a man in his fifties with urothelial cancer. In nucleotides, the CDR3 is TGCGCCAGCAGCCAAGATCCCAAACTAGCGGGGAGGCTCAATGAGCAGTTCTTC. As protein: CASSQDPKLAGRLNEQFF.